This section outlines one T cell receptor beta chain sequence together with its context. There is no known antigen for this receptor. Base qualities are not at hand, and no much larger clone is one base apart. Deep-level sequencing was performed on ex vivo total memory CD4+ samples, with a detection sensitivity of one cell in 200,000. The QIAamp DNA Micro Kit was used to extract genomic DNA from cell pellets, and spectrophotometry was used to check the DNA quantity and purity. TCR Vbeta CDR3 regions were amplified with the immunoSEQ multiplex PCR assay. The Illumina HiSeq platform was used to sequence the amplicons. Each retrieved sequence was 87 nucleotides long and included the CDR3 region. In the source study's methods: A unique productive TCR Vbeta nucleotide sequence was defined as a clonotype and was quantified by productive template frequency from ImmunoSEQ Analyzer V3.0. A threshold at the top 5th percentile of each frequency-ranked repertoire was used to define expanded clonotypes. Repertoire overlap was calculated as Chao-Jaccard with the R package fossil and was visualized by nonmetric multidimensional scaling with the R package MASS. TCRdb provides this immuneACCESS table in a form limited to in-frame rearrangements. Some clones are lacking; in checked studies, under half of them reflect an unresolved V gene, and why the rest are absent is not known. V, J and clone size are those of that table, while D and trimming were read from the DNA. In this sample the table shows about 29,000 clones, approximately 80% of which occur a single time. The top ten hold 1.5% to 2% of the sample.

This sample is drawn from a study of human CD4 T cells and Enterobacteriaceae (dated by TCRdb to 2018 to 2020). General findings and caveats noted by the study authors: Compared with specific clonotypes, broadly cross-reactive clonotypes seemed more expanded ex vivo, with about 55% of the 19 and 21 of 34 falling in the top 5%. The only basis for inferring the reactivity of ex vivo clonotypes was matching nucleotide sequences to CFSE-low cultures from the same donors.

The CDR3 measures 13 amino acids from cysteine to phenylalanine. Kept here is only the CDR3 DNA, which spans 39 bases and is read in frame from base 1. As encoded in the germline V gene, CDR1 is MGHRA while CDR2 is YSYEKL. V trim: 5 bases; J trim: 5 bases; unmatched bases: 4. On a FACSAria III, memory CD4+ T cells were FACS-sorted to over 95% purity, defined as all CD4+ cells except CD45RA+CCR7+CD95- naive cells. Blood from healthy donors was obtained from blood donation centers in Switzerland. Positive selection with CD4 and CD14 magnetic microbeads was used to enrich total CD4+ T cells and monocytes. Before sorting, CD8+, CD14+, CD16+, CD56+, CD19+ and CD25-bright cells were excluded. To assess in vivo expansion of bacteria-reactive clonotypes, total memory CD4+ T cells from a couple of blood donors were sequenced directly ex vivo. Ficoll-Paque Plus was used to isolate peripheral blood mononuclear cells from donor blood.

The clonotype was recovered from a human donor in good health. The sequence links TRBV4-1 to TRBJ2-5; 8 of the junction bases match TRBD2. The sequencing sample was made of memory CD4+ T cells from blood. The cell subset or site label here, explained by the study, means: total memory CD4 T cells sorted directly ex vivo, unstimulated. The nucleotide sequence reads TGCGCCAGCAGCGCCAGCGGGAGTGAGACCCAGTACTTC. This codes for CASSASGSETQYF.